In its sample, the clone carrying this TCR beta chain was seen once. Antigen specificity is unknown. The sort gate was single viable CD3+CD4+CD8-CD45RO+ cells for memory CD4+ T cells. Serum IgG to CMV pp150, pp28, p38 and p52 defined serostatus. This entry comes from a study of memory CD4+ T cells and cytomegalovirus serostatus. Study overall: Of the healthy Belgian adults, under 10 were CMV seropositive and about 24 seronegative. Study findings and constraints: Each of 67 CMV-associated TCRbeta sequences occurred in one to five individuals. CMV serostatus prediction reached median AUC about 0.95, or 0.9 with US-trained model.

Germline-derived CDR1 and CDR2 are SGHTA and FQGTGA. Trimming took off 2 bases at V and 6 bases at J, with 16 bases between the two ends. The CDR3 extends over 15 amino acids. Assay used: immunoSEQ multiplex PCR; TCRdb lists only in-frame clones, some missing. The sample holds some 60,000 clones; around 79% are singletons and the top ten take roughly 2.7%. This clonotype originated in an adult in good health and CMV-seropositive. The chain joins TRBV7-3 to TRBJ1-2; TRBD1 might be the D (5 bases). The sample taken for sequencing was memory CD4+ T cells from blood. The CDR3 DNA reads TGTGCCAGCAGCTTACCGATAAGGGGTTTCGATGGCTACACCTTC. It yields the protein CASSLPIRGFDGYTF.